This TCR beta chain was captured by sequencing in a study of shared clonotypes between healthy human individuals. Study-level background: Researchers drew samples from a couple of women and a few men aged 18 to 49. Study results and limitations: Memory subsets generally showed smaller estimated richness than naive subsets did.

Germline V gives CDR1 MNHEY, CDR2 SVGAGI. Trimming left V 2 bases short and J 6 bases short, with 17 bases between. This CDR3 contains 16 residues. As for this clone: Its antigen remains unknown.

Naive CD8 cells, CD45RO-negative and positively selected for CCR7, excluded terminally differentiated effector memory CD45RA+ cells. Splitting of each subset's genomic DNA was done evenly across several immunoSEQ plates. TCRdb's copy holds only in-frame clones and misses some; the assay was immunoSEQ multiplex PCR. The table includes around 2,100,000 clones, about 95% detected once. V gene TRBV6-5 combines with J gene TRBJ2-1, with D tentatively TRBD2 (6 bases). What was sequenced was naive CD8+ T cells sorted from blood. The sequence was obtained from a man younger than 30 in good health. Written as DNA, the CDR3 is TGTGCCAGCAGTTACACAGAAGCGTCTAGCGCCAATGAGCAGTTCTTC. As protein: CASSYTEASSANEQFF.